These T cell receptor beta chains were read from a single sample in a study of CD8 T cells in Susac syndrome. TCRdb used MiXCR to reprocess the immunoSEQ multiplex PCR reads, holding one entry per CDR3 protein. The sample has 100,000 or so distinct CDR3 sequences; 85% to 95% are singletons. Sequencing was done on a sample of CD8+ T cells from PBMCs. These receptors were obtained from a human donor in good health. Both conserved end residues are part of each CDR3. A D gene is named only where the DNA matches it firmly. Size is stated for part of the rows, as once, few or many counts, or as a class when the clone is expanded.

j_call | v_call | d_call | clone_size | cdr3_nt | cdr3_aa
TRBJ2-1 | TRBV20-1 | - | - | TGCAGTGCCGGAGAGAAGCACAGGGTCTCCGATGAGCAGTTCTTC | CSAGEKHRVSDEQFF
TRBJ2-3 | TRBV6-5 | TRBD2 | - | TGTGCCAGCAGTCCTCGCGGGGGGGACACAGATACGCAGTATTTT | CASSPRGGDTDTQYF
TRBJ2-7 | TRBV12-3/TRBV12-4 | - | - | TGTGCCAGCAGTTCCCACATTGCCTACGAGCAGTACTTC | CASSSHIAYEQYF
TRBJ1-2 | TRBV7-2 | - | - | TGTGCCAGCAGCTTAGATAACGGACAGTCATATGGCTACACCTTC | CASSLDNGQSYGYTF
TRBJ2-7 | TRBV5-1 | - | - | TGCGCCAGCAGCTTGGAATCGGGAGCGGTCTACGAGCAGTACTTC | CASSLESGAVYEQYF
TRBJ2-2 | TRBV4-3 | - | - | TGCGCCAGCAGCCAAGGGCGGTACACCGGGGAGCTGTTTTTT | CASSQGRYTGELFF
TRBJ2-7 | TRBV12-3/TRBV12-4 | TRBD1 | - | TGTGCCAGCGCCTGGGACAGCTCCCGGTACGAGCAGTACTTC | CASAWDSSRYEQYF
TRBJ1-2 | TRBV20-1 | - | - | TGCAGTGCTACAGGGTCTAACTATGGCTACACCTTC | CSATGSNYGYTF
TRBJ2-6 | TRBV20-1 | - | - | TGCAGTGCTAGACTGGATCCTGGTTCCAACGTCCTGACTTTC | CSARLDPGSNVLTF
TRBJ2-3 | TRBV5-1 | TRBD2 | - | TGCGCCAGCTTAGAGCGGGGGGGCAGCACAGATACGCAGTATTTT | CASLERGGSTDTQYF
TRBJ1-1 | TRBV6-6 | TRBD1 | - | TGTGCCAGCAGCACAGGGGCGAACACTGAAGCTTTCTTT | CASSTGANTEAFF
TRBJ1-5 | TRBV19 | TRBD1 | - | TGTGCCAGTAGTGCGGACAGGGGGCTTGGACAGCCCCAGCATTTT | CASSADRGLGQPQHF
TRBJ2-1 | TRBV5-1 | - | - | TGCGCCAGCAGCTTGGACAGGGTACCCTACAATGAGCAGTTCTTC | CASSLDRVPYNEQFF
TRBJ2-3 | TRBV5-1 | - | - | TGCGCCAGCAGCGATGGGAGAGTGGGGACAGATACGCAGTATTTT | CASSDGRVGTDTQYF
TRBJ2-7 | TRBV7-9 | - | - | TGTGCCAGCAGCCTGATATCAGGAACGAGGGGGGAGCAGTACTTC | CASSLISGTRGEQYF
TRBJ1-2 | TRBV6-6 | - | - | TGTGCCAGCAGCGGACCCTCAGGAGGCTACACCTTC | CASSGPSGGYTF
TRBJ2-7 | TRBV19 | TRBD1 | - | TGTGCCAGTAGTATAGGCTCCGGGACAGACACCTACGAGCAGTACTTC | CASSIGSGTDTYEQYF
TRBJ1-4 | TRBV13 | - | - | TGTGCCAGCAGCCTGGACAGACTTGCAACTAATGAAAAACTGTTTTTT | CASSLDRLATNEKLFF
TRBJ1-2 | TRBV9 | TRBD1 | - | TGTGCCAGCAGCTACGACAGGGGCGCGTATGGCTACACCTTC | CASSYDRGAYGYTF
TRBJ2-7 | TRBV29-1 | - | - | TGCAGCGTGGCACAGGAATACGAGCAGTACTTC | CSVAQEYEQYF
TRBJ2-1 | TRBV6-2/TRBV6-3 | - | - | TGTGCCAGCAGTTCTCTAGCTGGGGATGAGCAGTTCTTC | CASSSLAGDEQFF
TRBJ2-5 | TRBV7-2 | - | - | TGTGCCAGCAGCTCCGGGTCGAAGGAAGAGACCCAGTACTTC | CASSSGSKEETQYF
TRBJ1-5 | TRBV20-1 | - | - | TGCAGTGCTGAAGGGGGGAGAGCCCAGCCCCAGCATTTT | CSAEGGRAQPQHF
TRBJ2-1 | TRBV6-5 | - | - | TGTGCCAGCCGGGACGCCGGCAAATACAATGAGCAGTTCTTC | CASRDAGKYNEQFF
TRBJ2-3 | TRBV6-5 | - | - | TGTGCCAGCGGGGAGGGGGCGCCCACAGATACGCAGTATTTT | CASGEGAPTDTQYF
TRBJ2-5 | TRBV6-5 | - | - | TGTGCCAGCATTCCGGGACCCGGGTCGCAAGAGACCCAGTACTTC | CASIPGPGSQETQYF
TRBJ2-3 | TRBV29-1 | - | - | TGCAGCGCGGGGCAAGGAGCTAGCACAGATACGCAGTATTTT | CSAGQGASTDTQYF
TRBJ1-1 | TRBV12-3/TRBV12-4 | TRBD1 | - | TGTGCCAGCACCCAGGGGGGTAGCACTGAAGCTTTCTTT | CASTQGGSTEAFF
TRBJ1-2 | TRBV7-2 | - | - | TGTGCCAGCAGCACTAGGGGGGGCTCTAACTATGGCTACACCTTC | CASSTRGGSNYGYTF
TRBJ2-7 | TRBV21-1 | - | - | TGTGCCAGCTGCGGGGGGGAGACCTACGAGCAGTACTTC | CASCGGETYEQYF
TRBJ2-5 | TRBV12-3/TRBV12-4 | - | - | TGTGCCAGCAGCCCCGGGACACCGACCCAGTACTTC | CASSPGTPTQYF
TRBJ2-4 | TRBV7-2 | - | - | TGTGCCAGCAGCTTAGACGGGACGGCGGGTCGTCCTCAGTACTTC | CASSLDGTAGRPQYF
TRBJ2-7 | TRBV6-5 | TRBD1 | - | TGTGCCAGCAGGTCCGGGACAGGGCTCTCCTACGAGCAGTACTTC | CASRSGTGLSYEQYF
TRBJ2-7 | TRBV19 | - | - | TGTGCCAGTGGACTGGGAACCTCCTACGAGCAGTACTTC | CASGLGTSYEQYF
TRBJ1-5 | TRBV27 | TRBD1 | - | TGTGCCAGCAGTTTCTCCCGGGACAGTAGGCAGCCCCAGCATTTT | CASSFSRDSRQPQHF
TRBJ2-2 | TRBV15 | TRBD1 | once | TGTGCCACCCGGACAGGGAACGCCGGGGAGCTGTTTTTT | CATRTGNAGELFF
TRBJ2-1 | TRBV5-4 | TRBD1 | - | TGTGCCAGCAGCCGACGACAGGGGTCAAGCTCCTACAATGAGCAGTTCTTC | CASSRRQGSSSYNEQFF